The source of this T cell receptor (beta chain) is a study of shared clonotypes between healthy human individuals. About the study: The study used three CD4 naive, three CD4 memory, two CD8 naive and one CD8 memory plate per donor.

Evenly divided among several immunoSEQ plates was the genomic DNA of each subset. This table comes from immunoSEQ multiplex PCR, and its TCRdb copy is limited to in-frame clones, with some not included. This sample has a few million clones, with 90% to 97% found just once. In the case of this clone: Within the sample, other DNA sequences also encode this same CDR3.

Subsets obtained from CD4+ cells comprised CD45RA+ naive and CD45RA-negative memory cells. Sequences were obtained from naive CD4+ T cells sorted from blood. Subset denoted: CD45RA+ positively selected. The sequence derives from a man younger than 35 in good health.

The CDR3 DNA is TGTGCCACCAGCCGGCGGAGCACAGATACGCAGTATTTT. Its translation: CATSRRSTDTQYF. This chain uses TRBV15 with TRBJ2-3; D is unclear. V was pared by 5 bases and J by 0 bases, with 6 bases between. The CDR3 loop spans 13 amino acids. Germline-derived CDR1 and CDR2 are LNHNV and YYDKDF (reference sequence).